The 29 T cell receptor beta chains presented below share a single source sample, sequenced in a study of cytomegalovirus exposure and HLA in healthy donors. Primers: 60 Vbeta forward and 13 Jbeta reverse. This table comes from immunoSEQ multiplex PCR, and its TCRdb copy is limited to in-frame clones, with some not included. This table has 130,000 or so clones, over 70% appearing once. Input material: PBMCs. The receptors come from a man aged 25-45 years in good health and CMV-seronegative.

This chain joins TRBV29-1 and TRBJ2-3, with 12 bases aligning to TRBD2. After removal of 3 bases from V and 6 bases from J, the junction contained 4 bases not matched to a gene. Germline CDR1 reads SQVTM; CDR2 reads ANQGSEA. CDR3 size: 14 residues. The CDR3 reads CSVETSGGPDTQYF. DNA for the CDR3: TGCAGCGTTGAGACTAGCGGGGGCCCGGATACGCAGTATTTT.

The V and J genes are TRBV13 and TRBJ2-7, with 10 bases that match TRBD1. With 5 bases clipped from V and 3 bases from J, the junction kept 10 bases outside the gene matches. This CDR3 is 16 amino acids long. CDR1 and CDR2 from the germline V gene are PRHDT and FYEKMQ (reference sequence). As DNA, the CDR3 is TGTGCCAGCAGCCGGGCCGGGACAGGGGCCTTCTACGAGCAGTACTTC. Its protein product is CASSRAGTGAFYEQYF.

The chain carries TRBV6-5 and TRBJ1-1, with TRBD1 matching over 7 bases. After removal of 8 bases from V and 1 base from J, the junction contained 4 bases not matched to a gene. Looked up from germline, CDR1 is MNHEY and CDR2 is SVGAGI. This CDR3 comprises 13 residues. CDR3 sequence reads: CASQGVPNTEAFF. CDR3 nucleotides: TGTGCCAGCCAGGGGGTTCCGAACACTGAAGCTTTCTTT.

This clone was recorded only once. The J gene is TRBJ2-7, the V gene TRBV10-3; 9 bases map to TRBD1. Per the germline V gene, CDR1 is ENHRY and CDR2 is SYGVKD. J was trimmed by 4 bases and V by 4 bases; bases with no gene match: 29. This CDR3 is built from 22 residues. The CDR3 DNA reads TGTGCCATCAGTGTCCCTGGTTTTGATTGGGGAAACCCCGGGACAGGGTCTTACGAGCAGTACTTC. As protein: CAISVPGFDWGNPGTGSYEQYF.

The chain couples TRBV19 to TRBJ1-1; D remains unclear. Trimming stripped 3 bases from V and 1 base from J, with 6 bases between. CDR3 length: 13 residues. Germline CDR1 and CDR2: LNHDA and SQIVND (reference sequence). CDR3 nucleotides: TGTGCCAGTAGTATGGAGGAGAACACTGAAGCTTTCTTT. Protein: CASSMEENTEAFF.

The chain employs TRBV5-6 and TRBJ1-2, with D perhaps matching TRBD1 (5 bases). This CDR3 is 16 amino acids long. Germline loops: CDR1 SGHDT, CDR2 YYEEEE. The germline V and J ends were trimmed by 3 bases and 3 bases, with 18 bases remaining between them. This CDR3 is CASSYGEAGFYYGYTF. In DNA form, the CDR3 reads TGTGCCAGCAGCTACGGTGAGGCAGGGTTTTACTATGGCTACACCTTC.

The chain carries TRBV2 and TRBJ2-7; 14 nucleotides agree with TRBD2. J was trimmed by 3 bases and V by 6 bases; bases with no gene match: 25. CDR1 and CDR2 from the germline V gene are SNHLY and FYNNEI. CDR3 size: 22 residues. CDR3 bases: TGTGCCAGCAGCCGACAGGTCAGAACCCTCCCGGGACTAGCGGGAGTAAACTACGAGCAGTACTTC. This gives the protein CASSRQVRTLPGLAGVNYEQYF.

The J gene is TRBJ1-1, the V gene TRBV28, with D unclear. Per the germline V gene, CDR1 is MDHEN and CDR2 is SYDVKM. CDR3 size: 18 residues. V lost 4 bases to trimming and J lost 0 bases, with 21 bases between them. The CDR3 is CASSSDHPEDGVNTEAFF. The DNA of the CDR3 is TGTGCCAGCAGTTCGGATCACCCCGAGGACGGGGTGAACACTGAAGCTTTCTTT.

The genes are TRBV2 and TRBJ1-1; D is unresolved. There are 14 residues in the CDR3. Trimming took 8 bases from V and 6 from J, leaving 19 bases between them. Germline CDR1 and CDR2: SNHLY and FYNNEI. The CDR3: CASFLEGVSAEAFF. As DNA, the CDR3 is TGTGCCAGCTTTCTGGAGGGAGTCAGTGCTGAAGCTTTCTTT.

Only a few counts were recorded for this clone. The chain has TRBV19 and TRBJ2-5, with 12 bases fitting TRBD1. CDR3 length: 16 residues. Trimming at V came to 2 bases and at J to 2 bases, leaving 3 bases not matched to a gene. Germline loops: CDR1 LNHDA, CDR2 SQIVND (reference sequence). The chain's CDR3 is CASSISGQGAQETQYF. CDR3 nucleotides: TGTGCCAGTAGTATATCGGGACAGGGGGCACAAGAGACCCAGTACTTC. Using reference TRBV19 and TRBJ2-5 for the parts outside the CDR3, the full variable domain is DGGITQSPKYLFRKEGQNVTLSCEQNLNHDAMYWYRQDPGQGLRLIYYSQIVNDFQKGDIAEGYSVSREKKESFPLTVTSAQKNPTAFYLCASSISGQGAQETQYFGPGTRLLVL.

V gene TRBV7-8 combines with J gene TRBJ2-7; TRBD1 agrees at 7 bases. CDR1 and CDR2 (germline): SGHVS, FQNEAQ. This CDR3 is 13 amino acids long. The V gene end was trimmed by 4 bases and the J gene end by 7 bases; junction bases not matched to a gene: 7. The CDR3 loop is CASSSTGLGEQYF. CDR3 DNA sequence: TGTGCCAGCAGCTCGACAGGGTTGGGGGAGCAGTACTTC.

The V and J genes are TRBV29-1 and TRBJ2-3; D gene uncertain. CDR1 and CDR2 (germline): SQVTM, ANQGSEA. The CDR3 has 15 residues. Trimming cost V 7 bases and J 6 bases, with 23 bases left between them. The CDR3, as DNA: TGCAGCGCCCGGAAGGCTAGTCCTCCTTGGGATACGCAGTATTTT. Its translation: CSARKASPPWDTQYF.

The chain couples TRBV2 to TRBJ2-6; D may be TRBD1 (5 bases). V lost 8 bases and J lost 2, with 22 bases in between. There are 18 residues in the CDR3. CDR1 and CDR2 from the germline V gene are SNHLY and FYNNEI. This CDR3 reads CASWGTGLGSAGANVLTF. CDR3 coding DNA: TGTGCCAGCTGGGGAACAGGATTGGGGTCGGCTGGGGCCAACGTCCTGACTTTC.

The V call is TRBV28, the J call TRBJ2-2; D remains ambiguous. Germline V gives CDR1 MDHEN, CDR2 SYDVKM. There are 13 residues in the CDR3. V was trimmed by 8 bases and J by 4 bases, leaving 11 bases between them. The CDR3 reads CASGLIGTGELFF. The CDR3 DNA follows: TGTGCCAGCGGGCTTATAGGCACCGGGGAGCTGTTTTTT. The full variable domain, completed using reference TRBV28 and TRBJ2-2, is DVKVTQSSRYLVKRTGEKVFLECVQDMDHENMFWYRQDPGLGLRLIYFSYDVKMKEKGDIPEGYSVSREKKERFSLILESASTNQTSMYLCASGLIGTGELFFGEGSRLTVL.

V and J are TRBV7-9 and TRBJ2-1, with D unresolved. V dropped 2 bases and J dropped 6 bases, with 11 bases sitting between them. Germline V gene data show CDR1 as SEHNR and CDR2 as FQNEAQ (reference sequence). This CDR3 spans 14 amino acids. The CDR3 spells CASSLSDHSNEQFF. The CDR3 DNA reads TGTGCCAGCAGCTTAAGTGATCACAGCAATGAGCAGTTCTTC.

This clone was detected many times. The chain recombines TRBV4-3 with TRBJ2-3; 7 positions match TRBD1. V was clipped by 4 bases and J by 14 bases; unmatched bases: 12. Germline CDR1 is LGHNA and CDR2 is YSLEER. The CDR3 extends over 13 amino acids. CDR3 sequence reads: CASSPGTAPLMYF. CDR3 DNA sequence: TGCGCCAGCAGCCCTGGGACAGCCCCGTTGATGTATTTT.

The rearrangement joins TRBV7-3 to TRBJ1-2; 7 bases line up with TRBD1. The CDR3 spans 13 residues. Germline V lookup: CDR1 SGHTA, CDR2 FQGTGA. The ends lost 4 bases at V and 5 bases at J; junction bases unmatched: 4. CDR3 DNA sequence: TGTGCCAGCAGCTCAAGACAGGGATATGGCTACACCTTC. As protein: CASSSRQGYGYTF.

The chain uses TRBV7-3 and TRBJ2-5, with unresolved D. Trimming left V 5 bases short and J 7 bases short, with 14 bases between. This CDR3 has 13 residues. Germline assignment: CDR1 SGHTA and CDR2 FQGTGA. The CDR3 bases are TGTGCCAGCAGCGGCTGGATGTCGGGGACCCAGTACTTC. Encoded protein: CASSGWMSGTQYF.

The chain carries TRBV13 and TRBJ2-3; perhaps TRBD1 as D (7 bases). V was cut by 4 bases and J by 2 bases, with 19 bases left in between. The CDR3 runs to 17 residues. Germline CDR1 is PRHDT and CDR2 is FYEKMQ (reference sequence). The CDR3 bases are TGTGCCAGCAGCTCCCGACAGGGTGCGGGACTCACAGATACGCAGTATTTT. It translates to CASSSRQGAGLTDTQYF.

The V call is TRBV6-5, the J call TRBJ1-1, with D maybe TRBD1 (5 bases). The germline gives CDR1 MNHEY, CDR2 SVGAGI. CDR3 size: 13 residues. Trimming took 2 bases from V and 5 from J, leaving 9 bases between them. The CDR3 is CASSYGGGTEAFF. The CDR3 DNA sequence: TGTGCCAGCAGTTACGGCGGGGGTACTGAAGCTTTCTTT.

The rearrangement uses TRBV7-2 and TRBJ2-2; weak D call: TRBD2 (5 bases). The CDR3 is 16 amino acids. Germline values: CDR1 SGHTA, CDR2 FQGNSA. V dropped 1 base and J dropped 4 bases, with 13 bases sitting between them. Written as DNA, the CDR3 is TGTGCCAGCAGCTTAGTCCCCTATCGGGGCACCGGGGAGCTGTTTTTT. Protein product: CASSLVPYRGTGELFF.

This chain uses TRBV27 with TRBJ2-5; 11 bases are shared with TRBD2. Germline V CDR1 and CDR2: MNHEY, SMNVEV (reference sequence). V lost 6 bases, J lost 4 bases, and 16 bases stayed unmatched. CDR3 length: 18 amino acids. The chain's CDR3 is CASSYTSGGPSRRETQYF. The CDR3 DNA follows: TGTGCCAGCAGCTATACTAGCGGGGGCCCCTCACGGCGAGAGACCCAGTACTTC.

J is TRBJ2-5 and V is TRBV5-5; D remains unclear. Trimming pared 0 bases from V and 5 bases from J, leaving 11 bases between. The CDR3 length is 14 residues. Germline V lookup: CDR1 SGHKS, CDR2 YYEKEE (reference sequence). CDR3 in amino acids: CASSLDVSSETQYF. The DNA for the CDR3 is TGTGCCAGCAGCTTGGACGTCAGTTCGGAGACCCAGTACTTC.

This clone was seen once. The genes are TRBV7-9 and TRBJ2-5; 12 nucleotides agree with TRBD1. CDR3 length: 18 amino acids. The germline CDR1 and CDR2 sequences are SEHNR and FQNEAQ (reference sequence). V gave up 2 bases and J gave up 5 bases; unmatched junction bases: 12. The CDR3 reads CASSLTPPGQGAQETQYF. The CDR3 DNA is TGTGCCAGCAGCTTAACCCCGCCGGGACAGGGGGCGCAGGAGACCCAGTACTTC.

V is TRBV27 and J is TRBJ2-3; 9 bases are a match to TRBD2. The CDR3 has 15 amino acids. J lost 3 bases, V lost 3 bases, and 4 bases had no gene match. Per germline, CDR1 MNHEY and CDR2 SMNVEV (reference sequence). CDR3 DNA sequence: TGTGCCAGCAGTTTGCGGGGGGGATGGACAGATACGCAGTATTTT. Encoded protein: CASSLRGGWTDTQYF.

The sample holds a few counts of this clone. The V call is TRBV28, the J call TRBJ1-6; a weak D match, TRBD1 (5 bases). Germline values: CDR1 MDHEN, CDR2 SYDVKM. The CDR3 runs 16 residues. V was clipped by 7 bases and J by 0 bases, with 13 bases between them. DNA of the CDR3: TGTGCCAGCACCTTGACAGAAAGCTCCTATAATTCACCCCTCCACTTT. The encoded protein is CASTLTESSYNSPLHF.

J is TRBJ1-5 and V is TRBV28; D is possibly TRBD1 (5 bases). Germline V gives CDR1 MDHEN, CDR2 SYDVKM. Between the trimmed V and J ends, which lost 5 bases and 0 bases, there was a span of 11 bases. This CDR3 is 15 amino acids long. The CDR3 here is CASSELQVSNQPQHF. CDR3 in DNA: TGTGCCAGCAGTGAATTACAGGTTAGCAATCAGCCCCAGCATTTT.

CDR3 amino acids: CAWSRERQGNEKLFF. CDR3 in DNA: TGTGCCTGGAGTAGAGAACGACAGGGGAATGAAAAACTGTTTTTT. The chain carries TRBV30 and TRBJ1-4, with 8 bases identical to TRBD1. CDR1 GTSNPN and CDR2 SVGIG come from the germline V gene (reference sequence). This CDR3 has 15 residues. With V trimmed by 2 bases and J by 5 bases, 7 bases remained unmatched.

This CDR3 is CASSWTGTNTGELFF. The CDR3 DNA sequence: TGTGCCAGCAGTTGGACAGGAACGAACACCGGGGAGCTGTTTTTT. The gene calls are TRBV28 and TRBJ2-2, with 7 bases that match TRBD1. The CDR3 totals 15 residues. CDR1 and CDR2 from the germline V gene are MDHEN and SYDVKM. With V trimmed by 4 bases and J by 0 bases, 2 bases remained unmatched.